This TCR beta chain originates from a study of OX40 agonist ivuxolimab in advanced cancers. Study-wide context: Hepatocellular carcinoma, melanoma, renal cell or head and neck cancer affected the dose-escalation patients. Age averaged around 58 years (range roughly 20 to 90), and roughly 80% were male.

The CDR3 sequence is 14 residues long. The J segment lost 1 base and the V segment lost 1 base, leaving 0 bases of the junction unmatched. In germline, CDR1 is LNHDA, CDR2 SQIVND (reference sequence). Study findings and constraints: No determination was made of the antigen specificity of the expanded peripheral T cells.

Regarding this clone: Its target is not known. The same CDR3 also results from other DNA sequences found in this sample.

Sequencing was performed with immunoSEQ multiplex PCR; in TCRdb, only in-frame clones are kept and a portion is missing. The sample lists 100,000 or so clones; 95% to 96% were seen once. The sequenced sample was CD4+ or CD8+ T cells sorted from blood, obtained in a trial of the OX40 agonist ivuxolimab. This receptor was identified in an adult with an advanced solid tumor such as melanoma, head and neck, liver or kidney cancer. This sequence joins TRBV19 and TRBJ1-1, with 7 bases that match TRBD1. Written as DNA, the CDR3 is TGTGCCAGTAGTATAGGGACAGGGAACACTGAAGCTTTCTTT. It is translated as CASSIGTGNTEAFF.